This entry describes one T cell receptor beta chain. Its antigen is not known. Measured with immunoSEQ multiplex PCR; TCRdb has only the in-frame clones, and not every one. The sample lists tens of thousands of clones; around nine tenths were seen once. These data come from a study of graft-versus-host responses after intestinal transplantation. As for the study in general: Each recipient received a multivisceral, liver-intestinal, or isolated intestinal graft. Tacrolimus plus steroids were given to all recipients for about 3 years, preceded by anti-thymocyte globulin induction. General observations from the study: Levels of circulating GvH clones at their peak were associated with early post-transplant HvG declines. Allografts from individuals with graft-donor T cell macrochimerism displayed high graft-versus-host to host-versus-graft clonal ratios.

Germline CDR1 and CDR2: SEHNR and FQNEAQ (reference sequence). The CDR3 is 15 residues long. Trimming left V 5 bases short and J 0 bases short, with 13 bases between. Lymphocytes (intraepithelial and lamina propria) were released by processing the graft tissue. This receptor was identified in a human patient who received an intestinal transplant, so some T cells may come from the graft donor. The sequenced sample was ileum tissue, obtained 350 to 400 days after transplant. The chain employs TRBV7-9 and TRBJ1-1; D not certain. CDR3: CASSPGLIMNTEAFF. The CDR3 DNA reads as TGTGCCAGCAGCCCCGGACTGATAATGAACACTGAAGCTTTCTTT.